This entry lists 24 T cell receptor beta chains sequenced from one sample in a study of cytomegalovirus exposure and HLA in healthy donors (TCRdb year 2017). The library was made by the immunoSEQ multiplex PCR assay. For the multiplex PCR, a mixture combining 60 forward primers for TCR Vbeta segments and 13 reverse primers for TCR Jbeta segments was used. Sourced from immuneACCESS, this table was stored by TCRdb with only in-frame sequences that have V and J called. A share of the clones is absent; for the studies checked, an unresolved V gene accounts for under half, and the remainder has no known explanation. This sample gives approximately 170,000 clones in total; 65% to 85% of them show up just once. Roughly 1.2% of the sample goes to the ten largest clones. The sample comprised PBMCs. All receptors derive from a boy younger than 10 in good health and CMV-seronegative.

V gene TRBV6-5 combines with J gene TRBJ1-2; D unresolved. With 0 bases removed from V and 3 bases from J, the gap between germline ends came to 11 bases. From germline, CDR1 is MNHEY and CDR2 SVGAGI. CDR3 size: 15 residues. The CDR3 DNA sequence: TGTGCCAGCAGTTACTCGATTAACGGGGACTATGGCTACACCTTC. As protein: CASSYSINGDYGYTF.

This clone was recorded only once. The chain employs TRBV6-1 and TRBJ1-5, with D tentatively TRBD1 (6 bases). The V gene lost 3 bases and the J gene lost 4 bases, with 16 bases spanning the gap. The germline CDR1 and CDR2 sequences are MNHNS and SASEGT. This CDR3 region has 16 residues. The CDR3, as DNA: TGTGCCAGCAGTGAGGTGCGCAGGGGCAGTAATCAGCCCCAGCATTTT. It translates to CASSEVRRGSNQPQHF.

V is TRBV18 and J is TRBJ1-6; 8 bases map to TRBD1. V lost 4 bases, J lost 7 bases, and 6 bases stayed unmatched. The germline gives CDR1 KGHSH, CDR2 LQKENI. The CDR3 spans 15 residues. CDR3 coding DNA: TGTGCCAGCTCACAGACAGGGGTTGTGAATTCACCCCTCCACTTT. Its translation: CASSQTGVVNSPLHF.

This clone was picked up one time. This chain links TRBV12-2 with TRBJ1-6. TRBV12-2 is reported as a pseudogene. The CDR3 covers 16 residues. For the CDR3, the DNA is TGTGCAAGTCGCTTAGCGCTACGGGGGGCTGATTCACCCCTCCACTTT. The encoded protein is CASRLALRGADSPLHF.

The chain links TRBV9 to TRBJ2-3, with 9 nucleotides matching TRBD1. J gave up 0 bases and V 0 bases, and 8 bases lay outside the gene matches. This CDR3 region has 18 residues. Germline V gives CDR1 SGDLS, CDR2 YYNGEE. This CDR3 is CASSVDRGRGLSTDTQYF. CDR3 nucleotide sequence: TGTGCCAGCAGCGTAGACAGGGGGCGCGGCCTTAGCACAGATACGCAGTATTTT.

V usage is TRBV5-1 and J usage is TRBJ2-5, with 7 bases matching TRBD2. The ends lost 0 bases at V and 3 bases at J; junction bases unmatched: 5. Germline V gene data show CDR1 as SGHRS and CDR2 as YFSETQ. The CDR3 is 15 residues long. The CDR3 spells CASSLGWTREETQYF. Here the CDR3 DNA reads TGCGCCAGCAGCTTGGGGTGGACTAGGGAAGAGACCCAGTACTTC.

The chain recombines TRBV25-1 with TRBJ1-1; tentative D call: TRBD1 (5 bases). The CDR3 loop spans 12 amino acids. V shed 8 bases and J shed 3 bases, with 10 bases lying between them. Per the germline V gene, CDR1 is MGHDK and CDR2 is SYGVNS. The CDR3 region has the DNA TGTGCCAGCGGCCCGGGGGACACTGAAGCTTTCTTT. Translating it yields CASGPGDTEAFF.

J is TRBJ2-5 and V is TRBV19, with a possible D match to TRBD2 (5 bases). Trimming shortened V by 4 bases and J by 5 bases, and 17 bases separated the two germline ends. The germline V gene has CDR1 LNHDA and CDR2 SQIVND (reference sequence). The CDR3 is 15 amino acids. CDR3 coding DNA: TGTGCCAGTAGTACCGGAGGTGCGGTCCGGGAGACCCAGTACTTC. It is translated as CASSTGGAVRETQYF.

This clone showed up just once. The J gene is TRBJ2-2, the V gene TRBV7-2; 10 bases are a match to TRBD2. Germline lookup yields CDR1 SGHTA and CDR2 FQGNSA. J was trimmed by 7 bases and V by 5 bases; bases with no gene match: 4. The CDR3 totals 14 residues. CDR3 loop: CASSRAGGGGELFF. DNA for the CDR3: TGTGCCAGCAGCCGAGCGGGGGGGGGCGGGGAGCTGTTTTTT.

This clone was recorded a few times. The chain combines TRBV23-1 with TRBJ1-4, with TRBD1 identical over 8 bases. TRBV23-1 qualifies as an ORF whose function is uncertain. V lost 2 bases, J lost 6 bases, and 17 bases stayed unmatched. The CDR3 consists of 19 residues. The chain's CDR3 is CASSQPSCRGLVRDEKLFF. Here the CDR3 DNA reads TGCGCCAGCAGTCAACCATCATGCAGGGGGCTAGTGAGAGATGAAAAACTGTTTTTT.

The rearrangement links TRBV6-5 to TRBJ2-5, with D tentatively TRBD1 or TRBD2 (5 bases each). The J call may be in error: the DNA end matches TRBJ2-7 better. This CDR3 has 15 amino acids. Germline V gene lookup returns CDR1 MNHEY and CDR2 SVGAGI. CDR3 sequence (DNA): TGTGCCAGCAGTTACTCTTTGGGGGACTCCTACGAGCAGTACTTC. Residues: CASSYSLGDSYEQYF.

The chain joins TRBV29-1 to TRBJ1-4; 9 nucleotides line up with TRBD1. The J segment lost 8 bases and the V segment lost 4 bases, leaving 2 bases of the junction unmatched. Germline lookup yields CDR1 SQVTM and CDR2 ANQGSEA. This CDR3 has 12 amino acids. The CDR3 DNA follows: TGCAGCGTTGGGGACAGGGCCGAAAAACTGTTTTTT. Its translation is CSVGDRAEKLFF.

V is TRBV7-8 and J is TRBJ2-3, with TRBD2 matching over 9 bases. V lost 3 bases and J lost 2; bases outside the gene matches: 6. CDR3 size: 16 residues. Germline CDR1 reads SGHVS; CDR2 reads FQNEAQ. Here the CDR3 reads CASSFLGTSNTDTQYF. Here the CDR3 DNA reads TGTGCCAGCAGCTTCCTCGGGACTAGCAACACAGATACGCAGTATTTT.

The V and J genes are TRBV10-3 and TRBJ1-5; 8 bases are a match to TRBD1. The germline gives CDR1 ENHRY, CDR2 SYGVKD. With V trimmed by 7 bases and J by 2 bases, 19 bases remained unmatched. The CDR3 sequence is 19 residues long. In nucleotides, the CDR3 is TGTGCCATCAACCATTGGACAGGGATAGTAGGATCTGGCAATCAGCCCCAGCATTTT. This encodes CAINHWTGIVGSGNQPQHF.

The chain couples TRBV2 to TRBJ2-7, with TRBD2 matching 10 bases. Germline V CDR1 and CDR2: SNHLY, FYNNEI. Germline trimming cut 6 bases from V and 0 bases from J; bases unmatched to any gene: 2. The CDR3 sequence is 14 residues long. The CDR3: CASRGLAVSYEQYF. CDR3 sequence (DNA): TGTGCCAGCAGAGGACTAGCGGTCTCCTACGAGCAGTACTTC.

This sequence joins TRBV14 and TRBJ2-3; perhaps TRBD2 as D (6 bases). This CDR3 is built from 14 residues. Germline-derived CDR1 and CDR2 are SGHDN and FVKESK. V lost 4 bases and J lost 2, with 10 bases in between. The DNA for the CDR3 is TGTGCCAGCAGCCTCCGGGACTTCACAGATACGCAGTATTTT. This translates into CASSLRDFTDTQYF.

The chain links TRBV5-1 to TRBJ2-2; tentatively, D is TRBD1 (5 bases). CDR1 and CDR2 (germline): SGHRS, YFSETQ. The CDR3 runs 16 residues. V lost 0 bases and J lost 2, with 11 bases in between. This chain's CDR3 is CASSLVVGLNTGELFF. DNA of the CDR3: TGCGCCAGCAGCTTGGTGGTGGGGCTAAACACCGGGGAGCTGTTTTTT.

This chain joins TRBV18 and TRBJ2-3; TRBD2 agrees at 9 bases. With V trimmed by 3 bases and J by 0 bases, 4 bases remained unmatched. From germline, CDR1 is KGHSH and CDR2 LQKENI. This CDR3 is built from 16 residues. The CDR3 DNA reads TGTGCCAGCTCACCGGGACTAGCACTTAGCACAGATACGCAGTATTTT. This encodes CASSPGLALSTDTQYF.

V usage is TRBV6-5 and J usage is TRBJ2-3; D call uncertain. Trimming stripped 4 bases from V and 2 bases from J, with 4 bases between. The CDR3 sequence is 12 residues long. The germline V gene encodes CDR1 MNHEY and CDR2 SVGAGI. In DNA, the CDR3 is TGTGCCAGCAGTTCCATCACAGATACGCAGTATTTT. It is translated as CASSSITDTQYF.

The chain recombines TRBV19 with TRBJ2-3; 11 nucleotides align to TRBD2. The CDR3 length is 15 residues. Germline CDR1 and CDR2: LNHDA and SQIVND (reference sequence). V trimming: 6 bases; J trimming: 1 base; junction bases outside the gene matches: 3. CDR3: CASSLAGGRTDTQYF. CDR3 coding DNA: TGTGCCAGTAGCCTAGCGGGGGGCCGCACAGATACGCAGTATTTT.

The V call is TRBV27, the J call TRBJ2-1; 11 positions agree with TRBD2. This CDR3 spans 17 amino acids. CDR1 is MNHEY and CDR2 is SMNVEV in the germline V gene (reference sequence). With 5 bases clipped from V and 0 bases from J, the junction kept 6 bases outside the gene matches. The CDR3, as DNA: TGTGCCAGCAGTCCCAGGACTAGCGGGTTCTCCTACAATGAGCAGTTCTTC. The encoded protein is CASSPRTSGFSYNEQFF.

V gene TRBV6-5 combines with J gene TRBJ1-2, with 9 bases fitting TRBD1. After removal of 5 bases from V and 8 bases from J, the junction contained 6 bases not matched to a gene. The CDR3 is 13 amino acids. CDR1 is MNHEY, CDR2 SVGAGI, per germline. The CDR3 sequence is CASSKQGAGGYTF. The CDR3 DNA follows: TGTGCCAGCAGTAAACAGGGGGCTGGAGGCTACACCTTC.

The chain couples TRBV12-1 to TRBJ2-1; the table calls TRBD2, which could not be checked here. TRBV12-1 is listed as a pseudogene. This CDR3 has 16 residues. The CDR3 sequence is CASSGGERGGWSEQFF. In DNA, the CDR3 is TGTGCCAGCAGCGGAGGGGAGCGGGGGGGCTGGTCCGAGCAGTTCTTC.

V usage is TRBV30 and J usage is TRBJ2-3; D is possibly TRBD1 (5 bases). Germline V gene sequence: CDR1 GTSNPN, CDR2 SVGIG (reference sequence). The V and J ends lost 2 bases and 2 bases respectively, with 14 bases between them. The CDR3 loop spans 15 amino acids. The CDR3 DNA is TGTGCCTGGAGTCAGGGCTGGCCGATCACAGATACGCAGTATTTT. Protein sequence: CAWSQGWPITDTQYF.